The present T cell receptor beta chain was sequenced within a study of cytomegalovirus exposure and HLA in healthy donors. Whole-study results and caveats: In a later analysis, at a false discovery rate of 0.05, approximately 16,000 TCR beta sequences matched HLA alleles. Productive rates of about 90% or about 30% were seen for most TCR beta V segments in an earlier analysis.

In regard to this clone: The antigen is undetermined.

Trimming removed 5 bases from V and 6 bases from J, with 11 bases in between. This CDR3 spans 12 amino acids. Germline CDR1 reads LNHDA; CDR2 reads SQIVND (reference sequence). The PCR was carried out with 60 Vbeta primers and 13 Jbeta primers. In the authors' workflow: In a later analysis, about 12 million of tens of millions of unique beta chains occurred in at least two donors. Assay used: immunoSEQ multiplex PCR; TCRdb lists only in-frame clones, some missing. For V, J and clone size, that table is used; D and trimming come from the DNA. The table includes approximately 140,000 clones, around 79% detected once.

The sequencing input was PBMCs. The V gene is TRBV19, the J gene TRBJ2-7, with no clear D. The sequence was collected from a woman aged 40 to 50 in good health and CMV-seropositive. The DNA for the CDR3 is TGTGCCAGTAGTCCTAGTCCTGTCGAGCAGTACTTC. This codes for CASSPSPVEQYF.